These 3 T cell receptor beta chains originate from one sample sequenced in a study of coeliac disease. Profiled with immunoSEQ multiplex PCR; TCRdb holds only in-frame clones, not every one. Among about 3,300 clones, approximately 71% were seen once, and the ten largest hold 20%. Specimen: lymphocytes from the gut lamina propria. All receptors derive from a man older than 75 without celiac disease.

The chain joins TRBV5-1 to TRBJ2-5; TRBD2 matches at 9 bases. The CDR3 is made up of 15 amino acids. Germline CDR1 reads SGHRS; CDR2 reads YFSETQ. V was clipped by 0 bases and J by 6 bases; unmatched bases: 6. CDR3 sequence reads: CASSLEASGAKTQYF. The CDR3 DNA is TGCGCCAGCAGCTTGGAGGCTAGCGGGGCAAAGACCCAGTACTTC.

This clone came up once. The rearrangement uses TRBV18 and TRBJ1-1; the D gene is possibly TRBD1 (5 bases). This CDR3 is 13 amino acids long. The V and J ends lost 8 bases and 1 base respectively, with 11 bases between them. CDR1 is KGHSH and CDR2 is LQKENI in the germline V gene. The CDR3 here is CASAAGTNTEAFF. DNA for the CDR3: TGTGCCAGCGCCGCGGGGACGAACACTGAAGCTTTCTTT.

This clone was seen a few times. This chain connects TRBV6-5 to TRBJ1-5; TRBD1 is a possible D gene (5 bases). Deletions cut 7 bases from V and 2 bases from J, with 9 bases between. The CDR3 has 13 amino acids. Looked up from germline, CDR1 is MNHEY and CDR2 is SVGAGI. This CDR3 is CASTGGGNQPQHF. The CDR3 DNA follows: TGTGCCAGCACCGGGGGGGGCAATCAGCCCCAGCATTTT.